This T cell receptor (beta chain) was identified in a study of PD-1 blockade in classical Hodgkin lymphoma. CDR1 SGHAT and CDR2 FQNNGV come from the germline V gene. CDR3 length equals 13 residues. The V end lost 2 bases, the J end lost 0 bases, and 4 bases lay between the germline ends. The table came from immunoSEQ multiplex PCR; TCRdb's copy has only in-frame clones and leaves some out. Of some 100,000 clones in the sample, just under 95% are singletons; the top ten hold 2.8%. The study's findings and limits: Lower baseline TCR diversity marked trial partial responders and progressors. Relapsed/refractory patients reportedly had lower baseline diversity than newly diagnosed patients.

Every single patient, without exception, relapsed after autologous stem cell transplantation, and brentuximab vedotin exposure varied. Regarding this clone: Its antigen is undetermined.

This receptor was taken from a human donor with classical Hodgkin lymphoma. J is TRBJ1-1 and V is TRBV11-2; no firm D call. The sample was peripheral blood mononuclear cells (PBMCs), taken at baseline. CDR3 loop: CASSLRVNTEAFF. CDR3 in DNA: TGTGCCAGCAGCTTACGGGTGAACACTGAAGCTTTCTTT.